This entry features one TCR beta chain sequence. Its antigen remains unidentified. The germline gives CDR1 SGHRS, CDR2 YFSETQ. V lost 0 bases to trimming and J lost 7 bases; unmatched junction nucleotides: 7. The CDR3 is 15 residues long. Donors comprised only Caucasian adults living in Nashville, Tennessee. This sample is drawn from a study of shared clonotypes between healthy human individuals. Study-wide points: All-four-donor shared clonotypes had higher generation probabilities than non-shared clonotypes did.

TCRdb's table, derived via immunoSEQ multiplex PCR, lists solely in-frame clones and lacks some. The sample records about 380,000 clones, roughly 96% being singletons. The chain combines TRBV5-1 with TRBJ2-1, with 7 nucleotides matching TRBD2. The sequence was obtained from a man aged 25-45 years in good health. Sequenced: memory CD8+ T cells sorted from blood. Subset: CD45RO+ cells pooled with CCR7-negative TemRA cells. The CDR3 sequence: CASSLEAGVGNEQFF. CDR3 bases: TGCGCCAGCAGCTTGGAGGCGGGAGTAGGGAATGAGCAGTTCTTC.